The T cell receptor beta chain under discussion was sequenced for a study of beta chain features in type 1 diabetes. At least ten counts were recorded for this clone. The target antigen is unknown. Of the isolated RNA, all was reverse transcribed, and so the sequenced material was expressed TCRB transcripts. Produced via immunoSEQ multiplex PCR; TCRdb's table is partial and in-frame only. Altogether some 350,000 clones are present, roughly 9.8% being singletons, with the ten largest covering approximately 0.6%. By way of CD45RO/CCR7/CD25/CD127/CD95/CD27, the CD4+ regulatory, stem cell-like memory, central memory and naive cells were sorted. CDR1 and CDR2 (germline): SGDLS, YYNGEE. V was cut by 3 bases and J by 4 bases, with 2 bases left in between. The CDR3 length is 11 residues. Overall study results and limits: For type 1 diabetes patients, VDJ junctions showed fewer insertions and more deletions. Patients with Type 1 diabetes showed moderately but significantly shorter TCRB CDR3s in all four CD4+ subsets.

Sequencing input: central memory CD4+ T cells from blood. This TCR derives from a man aged 25-40 years with type 1 diabetes. This chain connects TRBV9 to TRBJ2-1, with D uncertain. The CDR3 coding sequence is TGTGCCAGCAGCGAATACAATGAGCAGTTCTTC. Residues: CASSEYNEQFF.